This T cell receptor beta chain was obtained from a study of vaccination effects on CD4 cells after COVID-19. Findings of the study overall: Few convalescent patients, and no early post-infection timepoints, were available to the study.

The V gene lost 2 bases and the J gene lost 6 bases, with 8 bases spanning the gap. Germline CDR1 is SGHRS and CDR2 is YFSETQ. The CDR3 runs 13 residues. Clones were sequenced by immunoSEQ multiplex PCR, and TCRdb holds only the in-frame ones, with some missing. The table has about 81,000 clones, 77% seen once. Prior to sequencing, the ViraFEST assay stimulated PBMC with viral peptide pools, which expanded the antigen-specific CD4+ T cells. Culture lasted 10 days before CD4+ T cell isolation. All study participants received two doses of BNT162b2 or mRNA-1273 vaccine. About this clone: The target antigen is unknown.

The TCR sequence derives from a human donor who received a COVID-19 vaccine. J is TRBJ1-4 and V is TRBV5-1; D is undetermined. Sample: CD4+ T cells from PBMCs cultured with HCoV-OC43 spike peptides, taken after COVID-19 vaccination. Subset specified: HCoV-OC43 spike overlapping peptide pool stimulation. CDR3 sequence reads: CASSFGVDEKLFF. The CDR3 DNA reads TGCGCCAGCAGCTTCGGGGTGGATGAAAAACTGTTTTTT.